This is a list of T cell receptor beta chains from one sample in a study of blood T cells in healthy people across ages. TCRdb processed the 5' RACE reads anew with MiXCR; each CDR3 protein has one entry. This table has roughly 680,000 distinct CDR3 sequences, more than 45% appearing once. Material for sequencing was blood. The receptors were gathered from a woman of 80 years or more in good health. CDR3s include the opening cysteine and the closing phenylalanine or tryptophan. Each record gives: V gene, D gene, clone size, J gene, CDR3 protein, CDR3 DNA. The D gene is left open where the match is weak. Expanded clones get a size class; other rows say once, few or many, or leave the size out.

TRBV2	NA	NA	TRBJ2-6	CASSEGAGANVLTF	TGTGCCAGCAGTGAAGGCGCTGGGGCCAACGTCCTGACTTTC
TRBV6-1	TRBD1	NA	TRBJ1-6	CASSDGQGDNSPLHF	TGTGCCAGCAGTGATGGACAGGGTGATAATTCACCCCTCCACTTT
TRBV7-2	NA	few	TRBJ1-3	CASSWRTGGNTIYF	TGTGCCAGCAGCTGGCGGACCGGGGGAAACACCATATATTTT
TRBV7-3	TRBD2	many	TRBJ2-3	CASSSNSAGGADTQYF	TGTGCCAGCAGTTCTAATTCAGCGGGGGGAGCAGATACGCAGTATTTT
TRBV9	NA	NA	TRBJ1-1	CASSRGAAETGEAFF	TGTGCCAGCAGCCGGGGGGCGGCGGAAACGGGTGAAGCTTTCTTT
TRBV5-1	NA	few	TRBJ2-5	CASSCTEGSATYF	TGCGCCAGCAGCTGTACAGAAGGGTCCGCAACGTACTTC
TRBV5-1	TRBD2	NA	TRBJ2-1	CASSLELAGTEQFF	TGCGCCAGCAGCTTGGAGCTAGCGGGAACTGAGCAGTTCTTC
TRBV11-2	TRBD2	NA	TRBJ2-5	CASSLVAGLAGANQETQYF	TGTGCCAGCAGCTTAGTTGCAGGTCTAGCGGGAGCTAATCAAGAGACCCAGTACTTC
TRBV6-1	TRBD1	NA	TRBJ1-2	CASSTDRVGYGYTF	TGTGCCAGCAGTACAGACAGGGTTGGGTATGGCTACACCTTC
TRBV28	NA	NA	TRBJ2-2	CASSPTGQTGELFF	TGTGCCAGCAGTCCGACCGGACAGACCGGGGAGCTGTTTTTT
TRBV20-1	NA	NA	TRBJ2-1	CSARVLLAYEQFF	TGCAGTGCTAGAGTTCTCCTAGCCTACGAGCAGTTCTTC
TRBV5-5	TRBD1	NA	TRBJ2-5	CASSLQGARETQYF	TGTGCCAGCAGCTTGCAGGGGGCAAGGGAGACCCAGTACTTC
TRBV20-1	TRBD2	many	TRBJ2-4	CSARSGLAGAGQNIQYF	TGCAGTGCTAGATCGGGACTAGCGGGAGCGGGTCAAAACATTCAGTACTTC
TRBV7-2	NA	once	TRBJ1-1	CASSNNRVTEAFF	TGTGCCAGCAGCAATAACAGGGTCACTGAAGCTTTCTTT
TRBV27	NA	NA	TRBJ2-1	CASSSRDNCNEQFF	TGTGCCAGCAGTTCACGGGACAACTGCAATGAGCAGTTCTTC
TRBV4-2	TRBD2	NA	TRBJ2-3	CASSQERSGGSTDTQYF	TGTGCCAGCAGCCAAGAACGTAGCGGGGGTAGCACAGATACGCAGTATTTT
TRBV27	TRBD1	NA	TRBJ2-1	CASSLGTGGFEQFF	TGTGCCAGCAGCCTTGGGACAGGGGGTTTTGAGCAGTTCTTC
TRBV4-2	NA	NA	TRBJ2-5	CASSQGQRNEQYF	TGTGCCAGCAGCCAAGGTCAACGGAATGAGCAGTACTTC
TRBV5-1	NA	few	TRBJ1-1	CASRIRGKNTEAFF	TGCGCCAGCAGAATTAGGGGGAAGAATACTGAAGCTTTCTTT
TRBV12-3/TRBV12-4	TRBD2	NA	TRBJ2-1	CASTRGGYNEQFF	TGTGCCAGCACACGCGGGGGTTACAATGAGCAGTTCTTC
TRBV18	TRBD1	once	TRBJ2-3	CASLRAGTAEVTDTQYF	TGTGCCAGCCTCCGGGCCGGGACAGCCGAAGTCACAGATACGCAGTATTTT
TRBV6-2/TRBV6-3	TRBD1	NA	TRBJ1-4	CASSYTGGEKLFF	TGTGCCAGCAGTTACACAGGGGGCGAAAAACTGTTTTTT
TRBV15	NA	many	TRBJ2-7	CATSRDFYKQYF	TGTGCCACCAGCAGGGACTTCTACAAGCAGTACTTC
TRBV20-1	TRBD2	few	TRBJ2-7	CSARDYGRTPNEQYF	TGCAGTGCTAGAGATTACGGGAGGACCCCTAATGAGCAGTACTTC
TRBV6-2/TRBV6-3	NA	NA	TRBJ1-5	CASSRMTVLFNQPQHF	TGTGCCAGCAGCCGCATGACAGTGCTCTTCAATCAGCCCCAGCATTTT
TRBV29-1	NA	NA	TRBJ2-1	CSVTYTYNEQFF	TGCAGCGTTACATACACTTACAATGAGCAGTTCTTC
TRBV5-1	TRBD1	few	TRBJ1-1	CASSRPGGCEAFF	TGCGCCAGCAGCCGCCCAGGGGGCTGTGAAGCTTTCTTT
TRBV9	TRBD1	many	TRBJ2-3	CASSFTGGTDTQYF	TGTGCCAGCAGCTTTACAGGGGGCACAGATACGCAGTATTTT
TRBV12-3/TRBV12-4	TRBD2	many	TRBJ2-7	CASSPERGTSGIYEQYF	TGTGCCAGCAGTCCCGAGCGGGGGACTAGCGGGATCTACGAGCAGTACTTC
TRBV5-1	NA	many	TRBJ2-1	CASSLGLSSYNEQFF	TGCGCCAGCAGCTTGGGGCTGAGCTCCTACAATGAGCAGTTCTTC
TRBV12-3/TRBV12-4	TRBD1	NA	TRBJ2-3	CASSDDRGRTITQYF	TGTGCCAGCAGCGACGACAGGGGGCGGACAATTACGCAGTATTTT
TRBV7-2	TRBD1	NA	TRBJ2-2	CASSLDRVTGELFF	TGTGCCAGCAGCTTGGACAGGGTGACCGGGGAGCTGTTTTTT
TRBV3-1	TRBD1	NA	TRBJ1-1	CASSPTGETEAFF	TGTGCCAGCAGCCCTACAGGGGAGACTGAAGCTTTCTTT
TRBV12-5	TRBD1	NA	TRBJ2-7	CASAPGTGDYEQYF	TGTGCTAGTGCCCCCGGGACAGGGGACTACGAGCAGTACTTC
TRBV10-3	NA	NA	TRBJ2-7	CAISDSRPEQYF	TGTGCCATCAGTGATTCGAGACCCGAGCAGTACTTC
TRBV7-9	NA	many	TRBJ2-5	CASSHWTVGETQYF	TGTGCCAGCAGCCATTGGACAGTCGGAGAGACCCAGTACTTC
TRBV20-1	NA	NA	TRBJ2-7	CSARQGIHEQYF	TGCAGTGCTAGACAGGGGATCCACGAGCAGTACTTC
TRBV20-1	NA	NA	TRBJ2-1	CSAVPPATRPYNEQFF	TGCAGTGCAGTGCCCCCTGCCACGCGGCCTTACAATGAGCAGTTCTTC
TRBV4-3	NA	NA	TRBJ2-1	CASSQAQDHVEQFF	TGCGCCAGCAGCCAAGCACAGGACCATGTGGAGCAGTTCTTC
TRBV14	NA	NA	TRBJ2-7	CATSRDPAKVGYNEQYF	TGTGCCACCTCGAGGGACCCGGCAAAAGTAGGGTACAATGAGCAGTACTTC
TRBV30	NA	NA	TRBJ1-4	CAWMKVQSKSNEKLFF	TGTGCCTGGATGAAGGTGCAGTCAAAGTCTAATGAAAAACTGTTTTTT